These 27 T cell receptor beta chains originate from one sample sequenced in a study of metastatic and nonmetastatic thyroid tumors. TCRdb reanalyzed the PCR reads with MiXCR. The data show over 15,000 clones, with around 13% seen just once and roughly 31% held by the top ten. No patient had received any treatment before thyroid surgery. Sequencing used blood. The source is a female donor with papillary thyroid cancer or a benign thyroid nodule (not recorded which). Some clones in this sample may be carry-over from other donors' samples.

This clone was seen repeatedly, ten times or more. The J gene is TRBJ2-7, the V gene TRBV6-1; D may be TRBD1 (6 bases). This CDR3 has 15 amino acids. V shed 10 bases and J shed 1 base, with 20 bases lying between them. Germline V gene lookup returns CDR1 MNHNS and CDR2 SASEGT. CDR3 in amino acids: CATISFGTTSYEQYF. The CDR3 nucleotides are TGTGCCACCATTTCATTCGGGACAACTTCCTACGAGCAGTACTTC.

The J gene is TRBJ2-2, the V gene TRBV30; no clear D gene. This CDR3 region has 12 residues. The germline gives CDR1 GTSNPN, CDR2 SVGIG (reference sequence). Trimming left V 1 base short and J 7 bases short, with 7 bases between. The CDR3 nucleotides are TGTGCCTGGAGTGCAGAGGTCGGGGAGCTGTTTTTT. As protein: CAWSAEVGELFF.

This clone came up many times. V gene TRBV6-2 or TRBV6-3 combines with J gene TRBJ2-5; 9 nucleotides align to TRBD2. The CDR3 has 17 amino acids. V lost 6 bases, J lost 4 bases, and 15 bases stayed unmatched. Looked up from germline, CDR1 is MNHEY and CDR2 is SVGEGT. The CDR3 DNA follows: TGTGCCAGCAGCCCGGGAGGGCTAGCGGGGTTTTTAGAGACCCAGTACTTC. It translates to CASSPGGLAGFLETQYF.

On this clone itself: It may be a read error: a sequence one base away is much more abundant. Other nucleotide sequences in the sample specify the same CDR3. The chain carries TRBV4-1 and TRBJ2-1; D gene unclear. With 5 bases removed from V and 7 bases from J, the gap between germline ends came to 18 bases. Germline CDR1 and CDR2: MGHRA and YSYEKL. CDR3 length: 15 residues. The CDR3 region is CASSTGRAVWNEQFF. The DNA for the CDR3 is TGCGCCAGCAGCACTGGTCGGGCCGTATGGAATGAGCAGTTCTTC.

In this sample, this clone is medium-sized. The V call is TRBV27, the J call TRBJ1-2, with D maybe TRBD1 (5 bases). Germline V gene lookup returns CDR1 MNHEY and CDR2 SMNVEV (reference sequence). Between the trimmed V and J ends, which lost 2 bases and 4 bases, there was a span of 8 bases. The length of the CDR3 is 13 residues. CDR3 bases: TGTGCCAGCAGTTTAGACGGGACCTATGGCTACACCTTC. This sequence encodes CASSLDGTYGYTF.

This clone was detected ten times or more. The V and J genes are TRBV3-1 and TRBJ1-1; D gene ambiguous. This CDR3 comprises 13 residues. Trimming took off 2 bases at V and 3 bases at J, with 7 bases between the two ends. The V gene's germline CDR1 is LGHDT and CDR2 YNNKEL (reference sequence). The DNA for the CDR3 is TGTGCCAGCAGCCAAACCGGGGACACTGAAGCTTTCTTT. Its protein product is CASSQTGDTEAFF.

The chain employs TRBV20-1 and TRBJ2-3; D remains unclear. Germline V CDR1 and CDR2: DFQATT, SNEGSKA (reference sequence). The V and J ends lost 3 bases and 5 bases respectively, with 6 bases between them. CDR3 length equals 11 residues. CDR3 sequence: CSASGRDTQYF. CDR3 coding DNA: TGCAGTGCTAGCGGTAGAGATACGCAGTATTTT.

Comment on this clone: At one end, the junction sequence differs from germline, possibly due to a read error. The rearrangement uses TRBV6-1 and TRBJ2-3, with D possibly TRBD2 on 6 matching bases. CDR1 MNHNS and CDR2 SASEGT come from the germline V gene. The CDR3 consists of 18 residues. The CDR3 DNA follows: TGTGCCAGCATTGAAGACCCCCTTGCGGGGTGGTACACAGATACGCAGTATTTT. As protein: CASIEDPLAGWYTDTQYF.

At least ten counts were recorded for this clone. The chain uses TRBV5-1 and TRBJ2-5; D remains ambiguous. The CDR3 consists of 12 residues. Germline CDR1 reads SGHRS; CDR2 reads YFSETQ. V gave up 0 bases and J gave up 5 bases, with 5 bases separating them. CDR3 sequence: CASSLGRETQYF. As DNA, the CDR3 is TGCGCCAGCAGCTTGGGCCGTGAGACCCAGTACTTC.

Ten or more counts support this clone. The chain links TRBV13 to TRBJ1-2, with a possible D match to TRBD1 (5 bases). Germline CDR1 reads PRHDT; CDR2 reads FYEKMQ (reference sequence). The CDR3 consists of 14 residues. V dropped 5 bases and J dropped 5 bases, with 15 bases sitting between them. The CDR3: CASSAGGESYGYTF. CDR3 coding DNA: TGTGCCAGCAGCGCCGGGGGGGAATCTTATGGCTACACCTTC.

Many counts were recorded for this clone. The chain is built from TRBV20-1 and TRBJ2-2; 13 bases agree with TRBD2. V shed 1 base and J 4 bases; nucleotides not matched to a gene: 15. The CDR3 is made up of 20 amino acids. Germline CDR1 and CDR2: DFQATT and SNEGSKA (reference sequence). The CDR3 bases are TGCAGTGCTAGAGTTCTTCTTGGGACTAGCGGGACCACGCGCACCGGGGAGCTGTTTTTT. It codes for CSARVLLGTSGTTRTGELFF.

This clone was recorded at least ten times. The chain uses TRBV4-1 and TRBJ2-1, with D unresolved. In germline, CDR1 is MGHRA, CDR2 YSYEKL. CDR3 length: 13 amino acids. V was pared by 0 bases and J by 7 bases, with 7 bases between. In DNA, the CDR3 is TGCGCCAGCAGCCAAGAGACGGGTAATGAGCAGTTCTTC. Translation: CASSQETGNEQFF.

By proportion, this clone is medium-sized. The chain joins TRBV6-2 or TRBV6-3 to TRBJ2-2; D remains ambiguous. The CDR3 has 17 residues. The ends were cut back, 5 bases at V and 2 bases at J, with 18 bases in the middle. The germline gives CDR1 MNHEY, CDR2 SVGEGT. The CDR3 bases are TGTGCCAGCAGTACCCGCCGACACGCAATTAACACCGGGGAGCTGTTTTTT. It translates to CASSTRRHAINTGELFF.

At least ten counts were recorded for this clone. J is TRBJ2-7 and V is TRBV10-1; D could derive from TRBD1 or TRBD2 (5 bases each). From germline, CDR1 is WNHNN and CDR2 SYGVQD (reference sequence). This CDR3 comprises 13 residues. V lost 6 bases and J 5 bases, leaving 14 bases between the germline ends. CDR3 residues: CASSRGAYDEQYF. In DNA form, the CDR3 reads TGCGCCAGCAGCCGAGGGGCTTACGACGAGCAGTACTTC.

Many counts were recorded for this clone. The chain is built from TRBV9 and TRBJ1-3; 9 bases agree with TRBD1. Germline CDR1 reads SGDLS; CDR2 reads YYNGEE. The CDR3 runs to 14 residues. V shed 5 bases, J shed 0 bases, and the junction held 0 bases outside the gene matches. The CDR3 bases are TGTGCCAGCAGGGGACAGGGCTCTGGAAACACCATATATTTT. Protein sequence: CASRGQGSGNTIYF.

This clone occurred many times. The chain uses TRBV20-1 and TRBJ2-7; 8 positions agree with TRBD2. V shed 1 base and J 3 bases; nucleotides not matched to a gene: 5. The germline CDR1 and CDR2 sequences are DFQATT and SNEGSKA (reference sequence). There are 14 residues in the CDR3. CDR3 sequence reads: CSARAGGRLYEQYF. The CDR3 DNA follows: TGCAGTGCTAGAGCGGGAGGGAGACTCTACGAGCAGTACTTC.

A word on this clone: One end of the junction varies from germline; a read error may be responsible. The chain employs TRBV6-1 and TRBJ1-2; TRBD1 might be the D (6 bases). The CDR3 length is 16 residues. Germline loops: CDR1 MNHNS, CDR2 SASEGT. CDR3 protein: CASSLTWTASNYGYTF. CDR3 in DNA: TGCGCCAGCAGCCTAACCTGGACAGCGAGTAACTATGGCTACACCTTC.

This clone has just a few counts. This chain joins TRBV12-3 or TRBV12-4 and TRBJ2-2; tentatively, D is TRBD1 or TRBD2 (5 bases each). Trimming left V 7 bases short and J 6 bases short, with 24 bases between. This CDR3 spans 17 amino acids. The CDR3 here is CASTVYGTWGSSGELFF. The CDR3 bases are TGTGCCAGCACAGTTTACGGGACGTGGGGCAGTTCCGGGGAGCTGTTTTTT.

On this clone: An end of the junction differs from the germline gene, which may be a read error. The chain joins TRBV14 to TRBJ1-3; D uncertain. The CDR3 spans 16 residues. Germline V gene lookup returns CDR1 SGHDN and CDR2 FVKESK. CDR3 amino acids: CDSSHGSGYAGNTIYF. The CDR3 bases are TGTGACAGCAGCCATGGTTCGGGATATGCTGGAAACACCATATATTTT.

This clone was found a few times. Here the CDR3 reads CASSEGGGHTEAFF. CDR3 DNA sequence: TGTGCCAGCAGTGAAGGGGGGGGCCACACTGAAGCTTTCTTT. This chain links TRBV6-1 with TRBJ1-1, with D possibly being TRBD1 (6 bases). Germline CDR1 is MNHNS and CDR2 is SASEGT. The V and J ends lost 1 base and 3 bases respectively, with 9 bases between them. The length of the CDR3 is 14 residues.

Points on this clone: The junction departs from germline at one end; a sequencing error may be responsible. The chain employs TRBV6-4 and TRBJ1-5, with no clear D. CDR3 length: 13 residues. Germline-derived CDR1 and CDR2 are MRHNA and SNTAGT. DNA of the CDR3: TGTGCCAGCCAAAGGATTAGCAATCAGCGCCAGCATTTT. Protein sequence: CASQRISNQRQHF.

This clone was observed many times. The CDR3 sequence: CASSRRLGPPEAFF. CDR3 nucleotide sequence: TGTGCCAGCAGTAGGAGATTAGGACCGCCTGAAGCTTTCTTT. The chain links TRBV6-1 to TRBJ1-1, with D hard to call. Germline CDR1 and CDR2: MNHNS and SASEGT. The V gene lost 5 bases and the J gene lost 6 bases, with 16 bases spanning the gap. The CDR3 runs 14 residues.

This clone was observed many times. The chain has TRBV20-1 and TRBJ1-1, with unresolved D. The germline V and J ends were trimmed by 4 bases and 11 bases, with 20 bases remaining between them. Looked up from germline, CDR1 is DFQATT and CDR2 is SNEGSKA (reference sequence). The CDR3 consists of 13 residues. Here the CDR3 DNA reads TGCAGTGCTATTAGGGTCAGACATGGCGGGGCTTTCTTT. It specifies CSAIRVRHGGAFF.

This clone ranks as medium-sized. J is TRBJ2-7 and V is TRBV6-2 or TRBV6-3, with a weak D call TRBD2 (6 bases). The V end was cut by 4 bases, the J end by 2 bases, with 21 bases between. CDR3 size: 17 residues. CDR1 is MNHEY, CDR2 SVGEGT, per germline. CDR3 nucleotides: TGTGCCAGCAGTTCCCCCCTCGGTCGGGGGACGACCTACGAGCAGTACTTC. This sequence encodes CASSSPLGRGTTYEQYF.

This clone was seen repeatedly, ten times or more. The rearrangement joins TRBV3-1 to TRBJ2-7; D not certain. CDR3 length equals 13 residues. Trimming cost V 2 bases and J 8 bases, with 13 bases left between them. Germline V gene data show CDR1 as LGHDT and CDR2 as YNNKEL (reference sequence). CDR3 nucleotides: TGTGCCAGCAGCCAATATATGCGGAGCCAGCAGTACTTC. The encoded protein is CASSQYMRSQQYF.

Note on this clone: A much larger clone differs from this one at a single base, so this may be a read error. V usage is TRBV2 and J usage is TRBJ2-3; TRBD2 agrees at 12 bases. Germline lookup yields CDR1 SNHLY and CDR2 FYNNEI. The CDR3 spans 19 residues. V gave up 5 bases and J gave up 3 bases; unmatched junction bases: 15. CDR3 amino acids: CASSRKRLAGVPVTDTQYF. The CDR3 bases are TGTGCCAGCAGTCGAAAACGACTAGCGGGGGTCCCTGTAACAGATACGCAGTATTTT.

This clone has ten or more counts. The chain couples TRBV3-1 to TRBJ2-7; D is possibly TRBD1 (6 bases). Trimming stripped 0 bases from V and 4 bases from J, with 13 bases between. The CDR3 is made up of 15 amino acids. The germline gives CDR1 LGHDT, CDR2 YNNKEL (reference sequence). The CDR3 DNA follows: TGTGCCAGCAGCCAAGACCAGGGGCGCGGATACGAGCAGTACTTC. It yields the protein CASSQDQGRGYEQYF.